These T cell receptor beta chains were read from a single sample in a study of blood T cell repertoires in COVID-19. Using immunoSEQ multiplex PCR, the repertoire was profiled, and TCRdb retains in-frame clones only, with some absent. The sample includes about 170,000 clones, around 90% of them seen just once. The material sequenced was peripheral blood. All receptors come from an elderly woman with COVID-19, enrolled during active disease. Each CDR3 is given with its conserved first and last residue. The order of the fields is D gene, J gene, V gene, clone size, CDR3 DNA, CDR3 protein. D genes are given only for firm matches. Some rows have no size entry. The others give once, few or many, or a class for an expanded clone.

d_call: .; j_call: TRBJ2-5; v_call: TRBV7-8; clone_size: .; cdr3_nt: TGTGCCAGCAGCCTAGTCGGAGGACCGGGGACCCAGTACTTC; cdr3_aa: CASSLVGGPGTQYF
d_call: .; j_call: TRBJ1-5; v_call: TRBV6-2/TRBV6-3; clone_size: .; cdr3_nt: TGTGCCAGCAGCCGTAACATGGGCCAGCCCCAGCATTTT; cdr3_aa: CASSRNMGQPQHF
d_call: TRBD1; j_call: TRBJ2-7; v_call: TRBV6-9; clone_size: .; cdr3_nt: TGTGCCAGCAGTTATTGGACAGGAAGCTCCTACGAGCAGTACTTC; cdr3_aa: CASSYWTGSSYEQYF
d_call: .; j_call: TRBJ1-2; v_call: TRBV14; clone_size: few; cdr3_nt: TGTGCCAGCAGCCAACGGACAGCTCCCCTCAACTATGGCTACACCTTC; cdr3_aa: CASSQRTAPLNYGYTF
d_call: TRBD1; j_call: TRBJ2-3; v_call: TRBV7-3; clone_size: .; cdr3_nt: TGTGCCAGCAGCTCGGGACAGACCACAGATACGCAGTATTTT; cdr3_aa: CASSSGQTTDTQYF
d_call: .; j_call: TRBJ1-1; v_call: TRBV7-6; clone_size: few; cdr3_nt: TGTGCCAGCAGCTTAGCCAGGGTGGGGACTGAAGCTTTCTTT; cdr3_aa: CASSLARVGTEAFF
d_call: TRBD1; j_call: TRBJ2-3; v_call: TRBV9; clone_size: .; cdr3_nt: TGTGCCAGCAGCGGGGTTCAGGGGGCCCTCACAGATACGCAGTATTTT; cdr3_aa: CASSGVQGALTDTQYF
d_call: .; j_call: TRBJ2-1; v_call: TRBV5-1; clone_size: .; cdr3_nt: TGCGCCAGCACCAGCGGAGATCAAGCGAATGAGCAGTTCTTC; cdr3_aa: CASTSGDQANEQFF
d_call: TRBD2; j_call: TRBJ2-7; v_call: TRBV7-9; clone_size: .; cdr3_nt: TGTGCCAGTGAGACTAGCGGATCCTACGAGCAGTACTTC; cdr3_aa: CASETSGSYEQYF
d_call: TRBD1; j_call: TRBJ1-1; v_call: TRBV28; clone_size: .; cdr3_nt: TGTGCCAGCAGTTCATTCGACAGGGGTCGAACACTTTTTACTTTCTTT; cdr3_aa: CASSSFDRGRTLFTFF
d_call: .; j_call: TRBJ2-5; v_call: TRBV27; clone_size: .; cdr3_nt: TGTGCCAGCAGATCCGGGCAGGGTCGTCAAGAGACCCAGTACTTC; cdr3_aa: CASRSGQGRQETQYF
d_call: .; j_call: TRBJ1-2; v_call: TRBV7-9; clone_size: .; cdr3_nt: TGTGCCAGCAGCTTAATCAATCAGGGTGGCTATGGCTACACCTTC; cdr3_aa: CASSLINQGGYGYTF
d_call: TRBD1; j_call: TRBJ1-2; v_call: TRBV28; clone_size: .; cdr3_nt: TGTGCCAGCGAACAGGGGGGGTCTTATGGCTACACCTTC; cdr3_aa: CASEQGGSYGYTF
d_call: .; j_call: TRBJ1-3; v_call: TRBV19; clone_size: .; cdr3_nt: TGCGCCAGTAGGGTGGACAGAGCTGGAAACACCATATATTTT; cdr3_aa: CASRVDRAGNTIYF
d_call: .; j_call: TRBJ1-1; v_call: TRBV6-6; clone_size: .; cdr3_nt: TGTGCCAGCAGTTACCCCTTCCGGGCAGGGGAGTCGGAAGCTTTCTTT; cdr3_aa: CASSYPFRAGESEAFF
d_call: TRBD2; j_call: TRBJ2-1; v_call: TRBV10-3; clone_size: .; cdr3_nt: TGTGCCATCAGTTCGACTAGCGGGAACAATGAGCAGTTCTTC; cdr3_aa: CAISSTSGNNEQFF
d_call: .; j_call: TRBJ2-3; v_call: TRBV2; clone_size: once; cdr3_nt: TGTGCCAGCAGTGGACAGGGAGGTAGCACAGATACGCAGTATTTT; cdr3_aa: CASSGQGGSTDTQYF
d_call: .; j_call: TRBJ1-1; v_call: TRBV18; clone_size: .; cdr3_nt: TGTGCCAGCTCACCCACGCCCGTGGGAGAGGCTTTCTTT; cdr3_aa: CASSPTPVGEAFF
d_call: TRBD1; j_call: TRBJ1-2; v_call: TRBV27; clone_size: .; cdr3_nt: TGTGCCACGGGTGGGACAGCAACTAACTATGGCTACACCTTC; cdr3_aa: CATGGTATNYGYTF
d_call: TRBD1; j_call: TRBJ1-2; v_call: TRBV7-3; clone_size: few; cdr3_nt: TGTGCCAGCAGCTACGGCGGACAGGGGGACTATGGCTACACCTTC; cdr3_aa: CASSYGGQGDYGYTF
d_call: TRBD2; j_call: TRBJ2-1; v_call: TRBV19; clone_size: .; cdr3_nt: TGTGCCAGTAGTGAGACTAGCCGAAGGGAGTTCTTC; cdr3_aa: CASSETSRREFF
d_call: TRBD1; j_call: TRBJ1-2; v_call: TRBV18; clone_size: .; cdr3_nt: TGTGCCAGCTCACCAACCGGGACAGGGCAAGTTAGCTATGGCTACACCTTC; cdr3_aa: CASSPTGTGQVSYGYTF
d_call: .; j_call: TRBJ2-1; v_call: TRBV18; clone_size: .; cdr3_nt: TGTGCCAGCTCACCAATATCCGAGCAGTTCTTC; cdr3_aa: CASSPISEQFF
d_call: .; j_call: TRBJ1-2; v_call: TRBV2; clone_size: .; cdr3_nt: TGTGCCAGCAGTGAAGCTGACGCGGCCGTGGACTATGGCTACACCTTC; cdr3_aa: CASSEADAAVDYGYTF
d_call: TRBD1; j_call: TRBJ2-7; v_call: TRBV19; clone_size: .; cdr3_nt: TGTGCCAGTAGTCAGTCCGGGACAGGAACCTACGAGCAGTACTTC; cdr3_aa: CASSQSGTGTYEQYF
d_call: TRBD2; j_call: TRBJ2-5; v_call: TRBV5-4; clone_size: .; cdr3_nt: TGTGCCAGCAGCCCCCGGACTAGCGGAGAGACCCAGTACTTC; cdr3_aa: CASSPRTSGETQYF
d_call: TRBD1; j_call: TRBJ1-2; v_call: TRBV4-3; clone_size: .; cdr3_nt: TGCGCCAGCAGCCGAACGGGACAGGGTTATGGCTACACCTTC; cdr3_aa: CASSRTGQGYGYTF
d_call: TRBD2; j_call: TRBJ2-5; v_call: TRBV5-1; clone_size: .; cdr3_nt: TGCGCCAGCAGCCCGACTAGCTGGGAGACCCAGTACTTC; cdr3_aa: CASSPTSWETQYF
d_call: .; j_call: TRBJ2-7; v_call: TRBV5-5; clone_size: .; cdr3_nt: TGTGCCAGTGGGAGATCCTACGAGCAGTACTTC; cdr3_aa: CASGRSYEQYF
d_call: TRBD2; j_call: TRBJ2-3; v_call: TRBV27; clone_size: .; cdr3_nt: TGTGCCAGCAGTTATAGCGGGAGGTCAGATACGCAGTATTTT; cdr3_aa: CASSYSGRSDTQYF
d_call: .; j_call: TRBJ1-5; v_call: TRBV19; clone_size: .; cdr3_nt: TGTGCCAGTAGCCCAAGATCACAGGGCCGACAGCCCCAGCATTTT; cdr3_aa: CASSPRSQGRQPQHF
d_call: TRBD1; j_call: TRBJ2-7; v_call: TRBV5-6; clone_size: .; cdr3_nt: TGTGCCAGCGGGAGACAGGGTCTCTACGAGCAGTACTTC; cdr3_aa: CASGRQGLYEQYF
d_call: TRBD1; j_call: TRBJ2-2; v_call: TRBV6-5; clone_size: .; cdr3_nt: TGTGCCAGCAGGGGGACAGCGAACACCGGGGAGCTGTTTTTT; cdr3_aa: CASRGTANTGELFF
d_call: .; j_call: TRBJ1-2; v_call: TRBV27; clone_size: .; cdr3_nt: TGTGCCAGTGGCACAGGGAGCTATGGCTACACCTTC; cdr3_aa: CASGTGSYGYTF
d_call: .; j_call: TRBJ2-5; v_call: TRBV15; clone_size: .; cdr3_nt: TGTGCCACCAGCAGCCGTGGGTCAGGTGAGACCCAGTACTTC; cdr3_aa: CATSSRGSGETQYF
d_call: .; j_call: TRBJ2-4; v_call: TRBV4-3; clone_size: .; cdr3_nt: TGCGCCAGCAGCCCCCAATGGGGCGACTTCGTAGCCAAAAACATTCAGTACTTC; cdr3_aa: CASSPQWGDFVAKNIQYF
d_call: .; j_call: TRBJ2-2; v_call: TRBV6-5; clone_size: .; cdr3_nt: TGTGCCACCGGGTCAGGGGGGATCGGGGAGCTGTTTTTT; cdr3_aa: CATGSGGIGELFF
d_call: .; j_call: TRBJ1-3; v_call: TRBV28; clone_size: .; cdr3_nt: TGTGCCAGCAGTCCCGGACTGATCCTCTCTGGAAACACCATATATTTT; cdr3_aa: CASSPGLILSGNTIYF
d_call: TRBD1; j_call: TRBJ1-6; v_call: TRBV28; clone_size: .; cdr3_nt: TGTGCCAGCATCACAGGGGTGGGACCCCTCCACTTT; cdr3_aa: CASITGVGPLHF
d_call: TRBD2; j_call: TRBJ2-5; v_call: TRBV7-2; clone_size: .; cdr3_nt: TGTGCCAGCAGACCGCTCGGGACTAGCGGGAAGGAGACCCAGTACTTC; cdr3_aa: CASRPLGTSGKETQYF
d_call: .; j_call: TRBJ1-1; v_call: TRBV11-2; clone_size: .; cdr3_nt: TGTGCCAGCAGCCCCAGGGTGGACACTGAAGCTTTCTTT; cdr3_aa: CASSPRVDTEAFF
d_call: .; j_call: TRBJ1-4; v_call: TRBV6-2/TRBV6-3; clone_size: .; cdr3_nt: TGTGCCAGCAGTTACGGCCAGGGAGGACTGTTTTTT; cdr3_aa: CASSYGQGGLFF
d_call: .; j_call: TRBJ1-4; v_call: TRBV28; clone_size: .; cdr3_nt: TGTGCCAGCAGTCCTCGACGTGGACTCCCAACTAATGAAAAACTGTTTTTT; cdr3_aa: CASSPRRGLPTNEKLFF
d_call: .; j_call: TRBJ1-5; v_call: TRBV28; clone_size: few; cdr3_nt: TGTGCCAGCATTAACGGGGGGGGTACGGATCAGCCCCAGCATTTT; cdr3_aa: CASINGGGTDQPQHF
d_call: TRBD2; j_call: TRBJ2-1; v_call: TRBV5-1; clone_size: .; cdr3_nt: TGCGCCAGCAGCTCGGGACTAGCGGGAAAGGATGAGCAGTTCTTC; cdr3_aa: CASSSGLAGKDEQFF
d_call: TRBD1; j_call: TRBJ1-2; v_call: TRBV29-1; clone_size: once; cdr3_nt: TGCAGCGTTGATGGGACAGCCGGCTACACCTTC; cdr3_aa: CSVDGTAGYTF
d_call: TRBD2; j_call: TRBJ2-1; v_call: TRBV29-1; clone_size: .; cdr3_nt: TGCAGCGTTGAAGATCCGTCGGGACTAGCGAGTAACAATGAGCAGTTCTTC; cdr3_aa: CSVEDPSGLASNNEQFF
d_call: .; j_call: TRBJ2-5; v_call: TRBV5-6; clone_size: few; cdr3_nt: TGTGCCAGCAGCTTGGGTGCGGGCTTTGAGACCCAGTACTTC; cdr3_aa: CASSLGAGFETQYF
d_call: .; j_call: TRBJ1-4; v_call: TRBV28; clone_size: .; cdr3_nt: TGTGCCAGCAGTCGACAGGCAACTAATGAAAAACTGTTTTTT; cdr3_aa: CASSRQATNEKLFF
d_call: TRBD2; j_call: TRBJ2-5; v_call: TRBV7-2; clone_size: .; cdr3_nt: TGTGCCAGCAGCTCCAGCCCAGGTAGCGGGAGCCGCGAGACCCAGTACTTC; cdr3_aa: CASSSSPGSGSRETQYF
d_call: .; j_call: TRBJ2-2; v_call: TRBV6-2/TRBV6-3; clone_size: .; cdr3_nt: TGTGCCAGCAGTTACAAATTTGGGCCCGGGGAGCTGTTTTTT; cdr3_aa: CASSYKFGPGELFF
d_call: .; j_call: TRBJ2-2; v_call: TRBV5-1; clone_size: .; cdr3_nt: TGCGCCAGCAGCTTGGATTTAGGGGCCAACACCGGGGAGCTGTTTTTT; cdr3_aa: CASSLDLGANTGELFF